Listed here is a single T cell receptor (beta chain). Its antigen is unknown. Clones were read by immunoSEQ multiplex PCR, and TCRdb kept only the in-frame ones, dropping some. This table holds some 30,000 clones, 82% found once. Sequencing was preceded by expansion of antigen-specific CD4+ T cells with viral peptide pools in the ViraFEST assay. With 10 days of culture completed, CD4+ T cells were isolated. Subjects were given two BNT162b2 or mRNA-1273 vaccine doses. IL-2 medium supplanted half the medium on days 3 and 7. These data are taken from a study of vaccination effects on CD4 cells after COVID-19. General study findings and limits: Researchers report that only 1 of 255 vaccine-induced clones in healthy vaccinees cross-reacted with common cold coronaviruses.

V was shortened by 0 bases and J by 7 bases, with 15 bases between the two germline ends. Looked up from germline, CDR1 is MNHEY and CDR2 is SVGAGI. This CDR3 has 15 residues. The sequencing used CD4+ T cells from PBMCs cultured with HCoV-NL63 spike peptides, collected after COVID-19 vaccination. V is TRBV6-5 and J is TRBJ1-1; D is undetermined. This receptor was identified in a human donor who received a COVID-19 vaccine. Some clones in this sample may be carry-over from other donors' samples. This chain's CDR3 is CASSYSFSGYGEAFF. In DNA form, the CDR3 reads TGTGCCAGCAGTTACTCGTTCTCAGGTTACGGTGAAGCTTTCTTT.